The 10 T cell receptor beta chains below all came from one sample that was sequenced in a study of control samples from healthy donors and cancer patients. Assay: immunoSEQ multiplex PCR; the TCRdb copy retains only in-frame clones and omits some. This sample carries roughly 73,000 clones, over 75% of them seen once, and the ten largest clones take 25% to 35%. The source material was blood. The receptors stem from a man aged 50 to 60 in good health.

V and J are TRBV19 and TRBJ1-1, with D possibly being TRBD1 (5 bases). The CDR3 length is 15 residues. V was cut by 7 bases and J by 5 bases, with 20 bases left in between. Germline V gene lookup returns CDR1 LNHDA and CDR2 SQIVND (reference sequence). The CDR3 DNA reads TGTGCCAGTAAACGTTATAACAGGTTGAGGACTGAAGCTTTCTTT. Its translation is CASKRYNRLRTEAFF.

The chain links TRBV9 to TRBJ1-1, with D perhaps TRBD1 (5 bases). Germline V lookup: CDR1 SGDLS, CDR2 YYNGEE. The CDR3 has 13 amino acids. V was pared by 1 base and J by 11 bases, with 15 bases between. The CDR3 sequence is CASSVNGAFAAFF. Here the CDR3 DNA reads TGTGCCAGCAGCGTAAATGGGGCCTTCGCGGCTTTCTTT. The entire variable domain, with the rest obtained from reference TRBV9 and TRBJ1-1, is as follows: DSGVTQTPKHLITATGQRVTLRCSPRSGDLSVYWYQQSLDQGLQFLIQYYNGEERAKGNILERFSAQQFPDLHSELNLSSLELGDSALYFCASSVNGAFAAFFGQGTRLTVV.

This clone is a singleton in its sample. The CDR3 sequence is CAWSPIGSLTGRLNAFF. DNA of the CDR3: TGTGCCTGGAGTCCTATAGGATCTTTGACCGGTAGGTTGAATGCTTTCTTT. V and J are TRBV30 and TRBJ1-1; D call uncertain. Trimming removed 2 bases from V and 11 bases from J, with 30 bases in between. The CDR3 is 17 amino acids. The germline V gene has CDR1 GTSNPN and CDR2 SVGIG (reference sequence).

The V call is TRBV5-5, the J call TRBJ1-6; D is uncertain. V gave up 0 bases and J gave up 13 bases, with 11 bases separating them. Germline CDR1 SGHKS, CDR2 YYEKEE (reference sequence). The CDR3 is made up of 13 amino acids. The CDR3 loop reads CASSLEETTPLHF. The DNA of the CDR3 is TGTGCCAGCAGCTTGGAAGAGACGACTCCCCTCCACTTT.

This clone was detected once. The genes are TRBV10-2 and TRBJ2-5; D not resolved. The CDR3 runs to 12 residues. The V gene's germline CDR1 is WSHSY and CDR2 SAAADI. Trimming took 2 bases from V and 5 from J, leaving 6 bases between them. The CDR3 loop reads CASSETLETQYF. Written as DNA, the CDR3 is TGCGCCAGCAGTGAGACTTTGGAGACCCAGTACTTC.

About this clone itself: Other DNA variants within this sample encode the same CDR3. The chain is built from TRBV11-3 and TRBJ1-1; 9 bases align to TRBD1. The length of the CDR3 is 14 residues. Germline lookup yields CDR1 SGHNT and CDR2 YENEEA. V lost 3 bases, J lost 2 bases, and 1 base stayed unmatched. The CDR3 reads CASSFTGGNTEAFF. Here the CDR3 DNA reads TGTGCCAGCAGCTTTACAGGGGGCAACACTGAAGCTTTCTTT.

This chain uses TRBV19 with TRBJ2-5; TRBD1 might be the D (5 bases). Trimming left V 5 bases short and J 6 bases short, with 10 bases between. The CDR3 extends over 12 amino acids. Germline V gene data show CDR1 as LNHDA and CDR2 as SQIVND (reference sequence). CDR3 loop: CASSQQEQTQYF. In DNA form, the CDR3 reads TGTGCCAGTAGTCAACAGGAGCAGACCCAGTACTTC. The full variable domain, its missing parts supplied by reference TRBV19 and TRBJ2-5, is DGGITQSPKYLFRKEGQNVTLSCEQNLNHDAMYWYRQDPGQGLRLIYYSQIVNDFQKGDIAEGYSVSREKKESFPLTVTSAQKNPTAFYLCASSQQEQTQYFGPGTRLLVL.

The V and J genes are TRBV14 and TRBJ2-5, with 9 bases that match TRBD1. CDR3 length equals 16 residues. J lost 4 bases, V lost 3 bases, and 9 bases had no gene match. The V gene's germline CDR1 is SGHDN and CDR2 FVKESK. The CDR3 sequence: CASSQGPGTGRETQYF. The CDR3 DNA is TGTGCCAGCAGCCAGGGTCCCGGGACAGGGAGAGAGACCCAGTACTTC.

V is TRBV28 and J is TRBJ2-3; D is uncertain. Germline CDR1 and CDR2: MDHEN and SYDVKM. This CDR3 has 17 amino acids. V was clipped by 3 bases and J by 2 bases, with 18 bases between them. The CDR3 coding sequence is TGTGCCAGCAGTTTGGACCCCCTAGGACGGTACACAGATACGCAGTATTTT. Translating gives CASSLDPLGRYTDTQYF.

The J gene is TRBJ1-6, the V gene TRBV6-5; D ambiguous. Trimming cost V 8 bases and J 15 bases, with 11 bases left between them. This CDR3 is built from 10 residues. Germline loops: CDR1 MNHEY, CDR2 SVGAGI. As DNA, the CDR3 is TGTGCCAGCTCCCACCAAGTCCTCCACTTT. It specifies CASSHQVLHF.